Listed below are T cell receptor beta chains from one sample, sequenced in a study of blood T cell repertoires in COVID-19. The method was immunoSEQ multiplex PCR; TCRdb's version includes in-frame clones alone and lacks a portion of them. This sample yields about 120,000 clones, of which 82% are seen a single time; approximately 7.6% belongs to the top ten. The sequenced material came from peripheral blood. Receptors originate from a man between 65 and 85 years old with active or convalescent COVID-19. Each CDR3 is given with its conserved first and last residue. The D gene is left open where the match is weak. Some rows mark clone size as missing; the rest say once, few, many or name a class of expanded clone.

>NA|TRBJ2-7|TRBD2|TRBV4-3
TGCGCCAGCAGCCGGTTAGCGGGGGAATCCTACGAGCAGTACTTC
CASSRLAGESYEQYF
>NA|TRBJ1-2|NA|TRBV15
TGTGCCACCAGCAGAGACGATGGGGGGGGCCCTGGCTACACCTTC
CATSRDDGGGPGYTF
>few|TRBJ2-5|TRBD1|TRBV6-2/TRBV6-3
TGTGCCAGCAGTTACAGGGGACAGTATAGCCAAGAGACCCAGTACTTC
CASSYRGQYSQETQYF
>few|TRBJ1-1|NA|TRBV3-1/TRBV3-2
TGTGCCAGCAGCCTCCTGAGGCCGGGGAACACTGAAGCTTTCTTT
CASSLLRPGNTEAFF
>NA|TRBJ1-6|TRBD1|TRBV5-4
TGTGCCAGCAGGAAGACAGGGGATAATTCACCCCTCCACTTT
CASRKTGDNSPLHF
>NA|TRBJ1-1|TRBD1|TRBV30
TGTGCCTGGAGTAGCGTGACAGGGTTCGCTGAAGCTTTCTTT
CAWSSVTGFAEAFF
>NA|TRBJ1-1|TRBD1|TRBV11-2
TGTGCCAGCAGCTTAGACCCTACAGGGGCCACTGAAGCTTTCTTT
CASSLDPTGATEAFF
>NA|TRBJ2-3|NA|TRBV5-6
TGTGCCAGCAGCTTACAGGGCTATACGCAGTATTTT
CASSLQGYTQYF
>NA|TRBJ1-2|TRBD1|TRBV7-8
TGTGCCAGCAGCAAAAGGACAGGAGGAGACTATGGCTACACCTTC
CASSKRTGGDYGYTF
>NA|TRBJ1-1|TRBD1|TRBV3-1/TRBV3-2
TGTGCCAGCAGCCACAATACAGGGGGCGGTGAAGCTTTCTTT
CASSHNTGGGEAFF
>once|TRBJ1-6|NA|TRBV11-3
TGTGCCAGCAGCTTAGCCCCGGTAGATTCACCCCTCCACTTT
CASSLAPVDSPLHF
>NA|TRBJ2-7|NA|TRBV12-5
TGTGCTAGTGGTTGGAGACTAGGAAAGGCCTACGAGCAGTACTTC
CASGWRLGKAYEQYF
>NA|TRBJ1-5|TRBD1|TRBV27
TGTGCCAGCAGTTTAAAGGGGGACAGAGACTATAGCAATCAGCCCCAGCATTTT
CASSLKGDRDYSNQPQHF
>few|TRBJ2-3|NA|TRBV4-1
TGCGCCAGCAGCCCAAGGCCCCCCGAAACTAGCTATGGCACAGATACGCAGTATTTT
CASSPRPPETSYGTDTQYF
>NA|TRBJ1-1|NA|TRBV4-2
TGTGCCAGCAGCCGCATACAGGGCCTGAACACTGAAGCTTTCTTT
CASSRIQGLNTEAFF
>NA|TRBJ2-2|TRBD2|TRBV7-8
TGTGCCAGCAGCGAGGGACTAGCGGGGTTTGGGACGACCGGGGAGCTGTTTTTT
CASSEGLAGFGTTGELFF
>few|TRBJ1-1|NA|TRBV2
TGTGCCAGCAGGAGGACGACAGGATCCATGAACACTGAAGCTTTCTTT
CASRRTTGSMNTEAFF
>NA|TRBJ2-7|TRBD1|TRBV4-3
TGCGCCAGCAGCCAAGATTCGACAGGGCCTTCCTACGAGCAGTACTTC
CASSQDSTGPSYEQYF
>NA|TRBJ2-3|TRBD2|TRBV7-2
TGTGCCAGCAGCTTAGATCTAGCGGGAGTCTCAGATACGCAGTATTTT
CASSLDLAGVSDTQYF
>NA|TRBJ2-5|TRBD2|TRBV9
TGTGCCAGCAGCATAGGAACTAGCGCGCAAGAGACCCAGTACTTC
CASSIGTSAQETQYF
>NA|TRBJ2-6|NA|TRBV12-5
TGTGCTAGTAGTGGGGACATACCTTCTGGGGCCAACGTCCTGACTTTC
CASSGDIPSGANVLTF
>NA|TRBJ1-3|TRBD1|TRBV5-4
TGTGCCAGCAGCTCTCAGACAGGGCCCGGAAACACCATATATTTT
CASSSQTGPGNTIYF
>NA|TRBJ1-2|TRBD1|TRBV6-5
TGTGCCAGCAGCCGACAGGGGCAGGGCTACACCTTC
CASSRQGQGYTF
>once|TRBJ2-5|TRBD2|TRBV3-1/TRBV3-2
TGTGCCAGCAGCCAAGGGACTAGCGGGTACCAAGAGACCCAGTACTTC
CASSQGTSGYQETQYF
>NA|TRBJ1-5|TRBD1|TRBV2
TGTGCCAGCAGCGAAGACAGGGGATATCAGCCCCAGCATTTT
CASSEDRGYQPQHF
>NA|TRBJ1-4|NA|TRBV7-2
TGTGCCAGCAGGTGGGGGCGGTCTAGTGAAAAACTGTTTTTT
CASRWGRSSEKLFF
>NA|TRBJ1-3|NA|TRBV30
TGTGCCTGGAGTGTACTTTCAGGGGTTGGAAACACCATATATTTT
CAWSVLSGVGNTIYF
>few|TRBJ2-5|NA|TRBV5-1
TGCGCCAGCAGGTCCGTGTTGGCGGGAAGGGAGACCCAGTACTTC
CASRSVLAGRETQYF
>NA|TRBJ1-5|TRBD1|TRBV19
TGTGCCAGTAGTATCACGACAGGGGCGGCATATAGCAATCAGCCCCAGCATTTT
CASSITTGAAYSNQPQHF
>NA|TRBJ2-1|TRBD1|TRBV4-2
TGTGCCAGCAGCCTTACAGGGGGCGCCTACAATGAGCAGTTCTTC
CASSLTGGAYNEQFF
>NA|TRBJ2-3|NA|TRBV3-1/TRBV3-2
TGTGCCAGCAGCCAGAGCCCCTCGTGGGATACGCAGTATTTT
CASSQSPSWDTQYF
>NA|TRBJ2-1|TRBD2|TRBV11-2
TGTGCCAGCTGCCCAACAGCGGGGATAAACTACAATGAGCAGTTCTTC
CASCPTAGINYNEQFF
>NA|TRBJ1-1|TRBD1|TRBV6-5
TGTGCCAGCAGCGACAGGGGATACACTGAAGCTTTCTTT
CASSDRGYTEAFF
>NA|TRBJ2-1|TRBD2|TRBV5-6
TGTGCCAGCAGCTTTGTGGGGCGGGGGTACAATGAGCAGTTCTTC
CASSFVGRGYNEQFF
>NA|TRBJ2-5|TRBD2|TRBV11-3
TGTGCCAGCAGCTTATTGGCTAGCGGGGGGGAGACCCAGTACTTC
CASSLLASGGETQYF
>NA|TRBJ2-1|NA|TRBV29-1
TGCAGCGTTGATACGGGGAAATTGGGGGAGCAGTTCTTC
CSVDTGKLGEQFF
>NA|TRBJ1-1|TRBD1|TRBV28
TGTGCCAGCAGTTCAACCAAACCAGGGACAGGGAACACTGAAGCTTTCTTT
CASSSTKPGTGNTEAFF
>NA|TRBJ1-4|NA|TRBV12-3/TRBV12-4
TGTGCCAGCAGTATCTCTGGGGGGAAACTGTTTTTT
CASSISGGKLFF
>few|TRBJ2-2|TRBD2|TRBV5-1
TGCGCCAGCAGCGACAGTAGCGGGACGAGGGGCACCGGGGAGCTGTTTTTT
CASSDSSGTRGTGELFF
>NA|TRBJ2-2|TRBD2|TRBV25-1
TGTGCCAGCAGTCGGACTAGCGGGAGGGCTGGAGCCGGGGAGCTGTTTTTT
CASSRTSGRAGAGELFF
>NA|TRBJ1-1|TRBD1|TRBV20-1
TGCAGTGCTAGTAGGGGGCTCACTGAAGCTTTCTTT
CSASRGLTEAFF